This TCR beta chain was recorded in a study of identical twins. Study-wide findings and caveats: Where beta out-of-frame sequences were concerned, excess twin sharing was weaker.

Template switching added a universal primer site; cDNA carried unique molecular identifiers. TCRdb called the 5' RACE reads again in MiXCR, with one record for every CDR3 protein. Here the sample spans around 290,000 distinct CDR3 sequences, roughly 10% being singletons. With regard to this clonotype: Its antigen is not known.

This same sample was also taken into another study, of yellow fever vaccine responses in identical twins.

The sample was CD8+ T cells sorted from blood. The sequence was obtained from a woman aged 18-30 years in good health.

This chain's CDR3 is CASSPSRGPYNEQFF. The CDR3, as DNA: TGTGCCAGCAGTCCGTCCAGGGGCCCATACAATGAGCAGTTCTTC. This chain uses TRBV27 with TRBJ2-1; tentatively, D is TRBD1 (6 bases). The germline V and J ends were trimmed by 5 bases and 4 bases, with 15 bases remaining between them. This CDR3 contains 15 residues. In germline, CDR1 is MNHEY, CDR2 SMNVEV (reference sequence).